This passage covers 6 T cell receptor beta chains from one sample sequenced in a study of blood T cell repertoires in COVID-19 (dated by TCRdb to 2020 to 2021). Library prep was done by the immunoSEQ multiplex PCR assay. TCRdb's version of the immuneACCESS table is confined to in-frame rearrangements and falls short of the full clone set. An unresolved V gene accounts for under half of the shortfall where checked; the remainder is of unknown origin. The sample includes approximately 240,000 clones, with roughly 82% observed a single time. The ten top clones hold 4.9% of the sample. Specimen: peripheral blood. The receptors shown here come from an elderly woman with active or convalescent COVID-19.

The V and J genes are TRBV28 and TRBJ1-6; 9 bases are a match to TRBD1. CDR1 and CDR2 from the germline V gene are MDHEN and SYDVKM. This CDR3 comprises 13 residues. V lost 6 bases to trimming and J lost 12 bases; unmatched junction nucleotides: 6. DNA of the CDR3: TGTGCCAGCAGCCGGGACAGGGAAAGACCCCTCCACTTT. Its protein is CASSRDRERPLHF.

V and J are TRBV5-1 and TRBJ2-5; 9 bases agree with TRBD1. The CDR3 has 16 residues. Trimming at V came to 0 bases and at J to 2 bases, leaving 5 bases not matched to a gene. Germline CDR1 and CDR2: SGHRS and YFSETQ. The CDR3 reads CASSLAGGTGQETQYF. The CDR3, as DNA: TGCGCCAGCAGCTTGGCGGGCGGGACAGGGCAAGAGACCCAGTACTTC.

This clone was recorded a few times. The chain joins TRBV7-9 to TRBJ2-5; a weak D match, TRBD1 (6 bases). V lost 5 bases and J lost 5, with 18 bases in between. This CDR3 contains 15 residues. Per germline, CDR1 SEHNR and CDR2 FQNEAQ (reference sequence). In DNA form, the CDR3 reads TGTGCCAGCAGCGTTCGAGGGGGACATGTGGAGACCCAGTACTTC. This encodes CASSVRGGHVETQYF.

V usage is TRBV12-3 or TRBV12-4 and J usage is TRBJ1-4; D is undetermined. There are 12 residues in the CDR3. V gave up 3 bases and J gave up 11 bases, with 10 bases separating them. DNA of the CDR3: TGTGCCAGCAGTTTCACGGTCCGGAAACTGTTTTTT. This gives the protein CASSFTVRKLFF.

The chain carries TRBV13 and TRBJ1-1, with 7 bases matching TRBD1. CDR3 length: 13 amino acids. The ends lost 6 bases at V and 4 bases at J; junction bases unmatched: 5. Germline assignment: CDR1 PRHDT and CDR2 FYEKMQ (reference sequence). As DNA, the CDR3 is TGTGCCAGCAGACCAACAGGGGTCACTGAAGCTTTCTTT. It is translated as CASRPTGVTEAFF.

The CDR3 region has the DNA TGTGCCAGCCTTGCCGACAGGGTTAGCAATCAGCCCCAGCATTTT. Amino acids: CASLADRVSNQPQHF. The V gene is TRBV2, the J gene TRBJ1-5; the match to TRBD1 covers 7 bases. V gave up 8 bases and J gave up 0 bases; unmatched junction bases: 7. CDR3 length: 15 amino acids. In germline, CDR1 is SNHLY, CDR2 FYNNEI.